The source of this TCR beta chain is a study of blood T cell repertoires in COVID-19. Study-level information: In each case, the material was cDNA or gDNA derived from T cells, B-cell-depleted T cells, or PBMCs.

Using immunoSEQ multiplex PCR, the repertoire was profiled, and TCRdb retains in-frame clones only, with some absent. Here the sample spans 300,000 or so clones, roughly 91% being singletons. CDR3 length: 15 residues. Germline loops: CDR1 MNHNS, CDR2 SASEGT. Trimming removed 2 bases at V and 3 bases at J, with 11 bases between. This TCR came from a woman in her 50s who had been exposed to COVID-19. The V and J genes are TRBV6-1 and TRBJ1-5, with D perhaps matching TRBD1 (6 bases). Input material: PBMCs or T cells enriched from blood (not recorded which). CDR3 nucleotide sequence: TGTGCCAGCAGTGAACAGGGGTGGGCCAATCAGCCCCAGCATTTT. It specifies CASSEQGWANQPQHF.